This T cell receptor (beta chain) was sequenced in a study of T cell changes during pregnancy in multiple sclerosis. Some clones are missing from TCRdb's copy, which holds only in-frame ones; the method was immunoSEQ multiplex PCR. The data contain 45,000 to 50,000 clones, 94% of them singletons. This sample comprised CD8+ T cells from peripheral blood mononuclear cells, obtained in the first trimester of pregnancy. The source is a female donor with multiple sclerosis, enrolled in a pregnancy study.

CDR3 sequence: CASSLLGGRNTEAFF. The CDR3 nucleotides read TGTGCCAGCAGCTTATTAGGGGGACGGAACACTGAAGCTTTCTTT. The rearrangement uses TRBV7-2 and TRBJ1-1, with D perhaps TRBD1 (6 bases). CDR3 length: 15 amino acids. Trimming took 2 bases from V and 1 from J, leaving 11 bases between them. Germline-derived CDR1 and CDR2 are SGHTA and FQGNSA.